This is a list of T cell receptor beta chains from one sample in a study of vaccination and CD4 T cells after COVID-19. Their target antigens are unknown. TCRdb re-called the PCR reads with MiXCR, one entry per CDR3 protein. There are approximately 14,000 distinct CDR3 sequences in the sample; about 53% occur only once, and 10% lies in the top ten. Specimen: CD4+ T cells from blood, cultured in vitro, collected before SARS-CoV-2 vaccination. These receptors all come from a human donor who had recovered from COVID-19. The CDR3 runs from the conserved cysteine through the conserved F or W. Fields, in order: D gene, J gene, V gene, clone size, CDR3 length, CDR3 protein, CDR3 DNA. The D gene is left open where the match is weak. Some rows have no size entry. The others give once, few or many, or a class for an expanded clone.

>NA|TRBJ2-5|TRBV7-2|NA|15
CASSLGNQGGETQYF
TGTGCCAGCAGCTTGGGCAACCAGGGGGGAGAGACCCAGTACTTC
>NA|TRBJ1-1|TRBV20-1|NA|15
CSAIGTAVPNTEAFF
TGCAGTGCTATTGGTACGGCAGTCCCGAACACTGAAGCTTTCTTT
>NA|TRBJ2-1|TRBV20-1|NA|11
CSARVRLDTLF
TGCAGTGCTAGAGTGCGACTAGATACTCTCTTC
>TRBD1|TRBJ1-5|TRBV20-1|NA|15
CSARGNRGVGQPQHF
TGCAGTGCTAGAGGGAACAGGGGAGTTGGTCAGCCCCAGCATTTT
>NA|TRBJ2-1|TRBV19|NA|12
CASSEGFSEQFF
TGTGCCAGTAGTGAAGGCTTCAGTGAGCAGTTCTTC
>TRBD2|TRBJ2-3|TRBV7-2|NA|15
CASSSWTSGTDTQYF
TGTGCCAGCAGCTCTTGGACTAGCGGCACAGATACGCAGTATTTT
>TRBD2|TRBJ2-3|TRBV2|few|13
CASTGLSGRTQYF
TGTGCCAGCACCGGTCTGTCCGGGAGGACGCAGTATTTT
>TRBD1|TRBJ1-1|TRBV19|NA|17
CASSLGTGGALGTEAFF
TGTGCCAGTAGTCTCGGGACAGGGGGCGCCCTGGGCACTGAAGCTTTCTTT
>NA|TRBJ1-5|TRBV21-1|NA|16
CASSKKEVYSNQPQHF
TGTGCCAGCAGCAAAAAGGAGGTTTATAGCAATCAGCCCCAGCATTTT
>NA|TRBJ2-7|TRBV14|NA|11
CASSHTYEQYF
TGTGCCAGCAGCCACACCTACGAGCAGTACTTC
>TRBD2|TRBJ2-3|TRBV20-1|few|17
CSARDLAGGPGTDTQYF
TGCAGTGCTAGAGATCTAGCGGGAGGGCCTGGCACAGATACGCAGTATTTT
>NA|TRBJ1-1|TRBV5-8|NA|14
CASSLATQTTEAFF
TGTGCCAGCAGCTTGGCTACACAAACCACTGAAGCTTTCTTT
>TRBD1|TRBJ2-6|TRBV19|NA|17
CASTVRTGDSGANVLTF
TGTGCCAGTACGGTAAGGACAGGGGATTCTGGGGCCAACGTCCTGACTTTC
>TRBD2|TRBJ2-3|TRBV6-1|NA|15
CASSLVYREGDTQYF
TGTGCCAGCAGCCTCGTATACCGGGAGGGAGATACGCAGTATTTT
>TRBD2|TRBJ2-7|TRBV7-2|once|16
CASSVDRLAGAPEQYF
TGTGCCAGCAGCGTGGACCGACTAGCGGGGGCCCCCGAGCAGTACTTC
>NA|TRBJ2-3|TRBV7-8|NA|14
CASSATERWDTQYF
TGTGCCAGCAGCGCGACAGAGCGCTGGGATACGCAGTATTTT
>NA|TRBJ1-2|TRBV6-1|few|14
CASIIQEGIYGYTF
TGTGCCAGCATTATTCAAGAGGGAATATATGGCTACACCTTC
>TRBD2|TRBJ2-7|TRBV2|few|13
CASNGGLGYEQYF
TGTGCCAGCAACGGGGGGTTAGGGTACGAGCAGTACTTC
>TRBD1|TRBJ2-2|TRBV6-2/TRBV6-3|few|15
CASTTGGRNTGELFF
TGTGCCAGCACCACAGGGGGCCGGAACACCGGGGAGCTGTTTTTT
>NA|TRBJ2-3|TRBV20-1|NA|15
CSARRQGGGTDTQYF
TGCAGTGCTAGGAGACAGGGAGGTGGCACAGATACGCAGTATTTT
>NA|TRBJ1-6|TRBV6-1|NA|14
CATLGGSYNSPLHF
TGTGCCACCCTAGGGGGTTCTTATAATTCACCCCTCCACTTT
>NA|TRBJ2-7|TRBV5-1|NA|16
CASSLAGTRLSYEQYF
TGCGCCAGCAGCTTGGCGGGGACAAGGCTCTCCTACGAGCAGTACTTC
>NA|TRBJ1-5|TRBV5-1|NA|13
CASSLERGQPQHF
TGCGCCAGCAGCTTGGAGCGGGGTCAGCCCCAGCATTTT
>TRBD1|TRBJ1-1|TRBV19|NA|15
CASSIAGTGDTEAFF
TGTGCCAGTAGTATTGCCGGGACAGGGGACACTGAAGCTTTCTTT
>NA|TRBJ1-5|TRBV28|NA|11
CASSGNQPQHF
TGTGCCAGCAGCGGCAATCAGCCCCAGCATTTT
>NA|TRBJ1-6|TRBV9|NA|16
CASSPSTDSYNSPLHF
TGTGCCAGCAGCCCAAGCACAGACTCCTATAATTCACCCCTCCACTTT
>TRBD2|TRBJ2-5|TRBV12-3/TRBV12-4|NA|16
CASSLLTSGYQETQYF
TGTGCCAGCAGTTTATTGACTAGCGGATACCAAGAGACCCAGTACTTC
>NA|TRBJ2-3|TRBV7-9|NA|16
CASRESGSGVPDTQYF
TGTGCCAGCAGGGAATCGGGGTCGGGAGTCCCAGATACGCAGTATTTT
>NA|TRBJ1-1|TRBV7-2|few|13
CASSPQRTTEAFF
TGTGCCAGCAGCCCCCAGCGGACTACTGAAGCTTTCTTT
>TRBD2|TRBJ2-1|TRBV11-2|large|16
CASSLAGLAGVNEQFF
TGTGCCAGCAGCTTAGCCGGGCTAGCGGGAGTAAATGAGCAGTTCTTC
>NA|TRBJ2-1|TRBV19|NA|12
CASSMSGNGQFF
TGTGCCAGTAGTATGTCCGGTAATGGGCAGTTCTTC
>TRBD2|TRBJ2-3|TRBV24-1|NA|16
CATSEWTSGSTDTQYF
TGTGCCACCAGTGAATGGACTAGCGGGAGTACAGATACGCAGTATTTT
>NA|TRBJ2-7|TRBV20-1|few|12
CSAGVNSYEQYF
TGCAGTGCAGGAGTTAACTCCTACGAGCAGTACTTC
>NA|TRBJ2-1|TRBV6-1|few|15
CASRKGTNIAHEQFF
TGTGCCAGCAGAAAGGGGACGAACATTGCCCATGAGCAGTTCTTC
>TRBD1|TRBJ1-2|TRBV28|NA|14
CASSATRTGGGYTF
TGTGCCAGCAGCGCAACCCGGACAGGGGGCGGCTACACCTTC
>TRBD2|TRBJ2-1|TRBV7-3|NA|15
CASSSGLAAYNEQFF
TGTGCCAGCAGCTCTGGACTAGCGGCATACAATGAGCAGTTCTTC
>NA|TRBJ2-1|TRBV20-1|NA|15
CSARDQLANYNEQFF
TGCAGTGCTAGAGATCAACTAGCTAATTACAATGAGCAGTTCTTC
>TRBD2|TRBJ2-6|TRBV4-2|few|19
CASSQILAGRSSGANVLTF
TGTGCCAGCAGCCAAATCCTAGCGGGTCGCAGCTCTGGGGCCAACGTCCTGACTTTC
>NA|TRBJ2-5|TRBV20-1|NA|13
CSARLRAQETQYF
TGCAGTGCTAGACTCCGCGCTCAAGAGACCCAGTACTTC
>NA|TRBJ2-3|TRBV19|NA|16
CASSIVFVGSGDTQYF
TGTGCCAGTAGTATAGTTTTCGTGGGCTCAGGGGATACGCAGTATTTT
>NA|TRBJ2-5|TRBV12-3/TRBV12-4|NA|13
CASSLSTRETQYF
TGTGCCAGCAGTTTAAGTACCCGGGAGACCCAGTACTTC